There are many counts of the clone carrying this T cell receptor (beta chain). Its cognate antigen is unknown. TCRdb passed the RACE reads through MiXCR, listing each CDR3 protein once. The sample lists under 110,000 distinct CDR3 sequences, less than 15% occurring once. The entry originates in a study of human T cells and chemical hapten exposure. Study-level findings and limits: Sensitization with DPC brought no change to TCRs above 1 in 1000 in frequency.

Time point noted: pre-sensitization, week 0. Treatment noted: therapeutic diphenylcyclopropenone sensitization with weekly scalp DPC. The donor pool consisted of alopecia patients aged 18 to 70 years, considered suitable for DPC. Someone pulled total RNA out of unfractionated whole blood. The CDR3 totals 14 residues. Trimming took 2 bases from V and 7 from J; bases not matched to a gene: 4. The receptor's source is a woman aged 45-60 years with alopecia areata. Some clones in this sample may be carry-over from other donors' samples. This sample comprised whole blood, obtained in connection with sensitization to the hapten diphenylcyclopropenone (DPC). The chain carries TRBV12-3 or TRBV12-4 and TRBJ2-3, with 9 bases lining up with TRBD2. DNA for the CDR3: TGTGCCAGCAGTTTACTAGCGGGACAGTATACGCAGTATTTT. This gives the protein CASSLLAGQYTQYF.